The source of this T cell receptor (beta chain) is a study of T cells in Graves' hyperthyroidism and ophthalmopathy (dated by TCRdb to between 2018 and 2020). Regarding the study in general: Peripheral blood was collected at initial diagnosis, before any treatment. A discovery cohort of roughly 96 patients, about 40 with Graves' ophthalmopathy and roughly 59 with stable Graves' hyperthyroidism, was used to find distinguishing TCR V-J signatures. Whether ophthalmopathy could be predicted prospectively was tested in an independent validation cohort made up of about 20 hyperthyroidism patients plus 17 patients who later progressed to ophthalmopathy. The 100 or so discovery patients were divided at random into training and test sets in a 7:3 ratio. In addition, the study compared T-cell repertoires in thyroid tissue and in blood from 6 or 7 Graves' hyperthyroidism patients. Once sampling was done, hyperthyroidism patients were given methimazole at a starting dose of 30 mg daily, whereas ophthalmopathy patients were given high-dose intravenous methylprednisolone. TCR Vbeta CDR3 sequencing of 130 to 150 peripheral blood samples (more than 40 ophthalmopathy, 75 to 85 hyperthyroidism and about 17 progressor patients) is reported in the paper. Beyond this particular receptor, the publication reports: In validation, the model predicted progression to ophthalmopathy a median of roughly 6.5 months before onset, with about 67% sensitivity and just under 75% specificity. A 13 V-J signature model separated ophthalmopathy from stable hyperthyroidism, with around 91% sensitivity and roughly 84% specificity in cross-validation and 80%/75% in testing. Blood samples also contained most of the expanded thyroid clonotypes (frequency above 0.001), which suggests that blood repertoires may reflect thyroid immune responses. No statistical method was used to set the sample size in advance, and investigators knew the group allocation.

Stable Graves' hyperthyroidism was defined as the absence of progression to ophthalmopathy over 18 months of follow-up. Hyperthyroidism patients were aged 18 to 65 years and newly diagnosed, with disease duration of less than 2 months. The study excluded patients with uncontrolled infections, other autoimmune diseases, pregnancy or lactation. Clinical symptoms, serum thyroxine and TRAb, thyroid ultrasound, and orbital computed tomography formed the basis for the diagnoses. PBMCs were separated from roughly 10 ml of fresh peripheral blood using Ficoll-Paque density gradient centrifugation. Trizol reagent was used to extract total RNA, and RNA quality was then checked on an Agilent 2100 Bioanalyzer. This clonotype has just a few counts. This clone's antigen is unknown. A single base separates this from a much larger clone, so it may be a read error. The TCR beta CDR3 regions were amplified from RNA transcripts. The TCR CDR3 was subjected to a first round of RT-PCR using the HTBI primer set and the Qiagen OneStep RT-PCR kit. Libraries were constructed in a second round of multiplex PCR, after which size selection and purification were performed. Libraries were sequenced paired-end with 100 bp reads on an Illumina HiSeq2000. Per the source publication's procedure: SOAPnuke was used to process the raw data, with reads discarded if the reads contained adapters or uncalled bases, had a mean Phred below 15, or lacked an exact constant-primer or identifier match. High-quality paired reads were merged with COPE v1.2.5, and unique nucleotide sequences were defined as clonotypes. Clonotypes were aligned to IMGT TRBV, TRBD and TRBJ reference segments using MiTCR v1.1. The analysis included only V-J combinations with a frequency above 0.0001, which together covered approximately 99% of the repertoires. A TCS score was defined as the ratio of F50 (clonal expansion) to E x V (chaos), with BLOSUM62-based TCRdist applied between CDR3 peptides within each V-J. Welch's t-statistics and random forest reduced around 550 V-J features to 13, which were used in a naive Bayes classifier (R e1071). The public reads were reanalyzed by TCRdb: fastp trimming at Q25, MiXCR alignment, in-frame beta chains only. Entries are consolidated by CDR3 protein sequence, retaining the most common genes and DNA. The V and J calls were not made by the authors but by TCRdb's processing. This sample gives more than 300,000 distinct CDR3 sequences in total; about 15% of them show up just once. 9.5% to 12% of the sample goes to the ten largest clones.

V is pared back by 6 bases and J by 1 base, with 12 bases lying between the germline termini. CDR1 is given as MNHNS and CDR2 as SASEGT, both from the germline V gene. CDR3 length: 14 amino acids, cysteine to phenylalanine. Only the CDR3 part of the read is kept: 42 bases, read in frame from the first base. Sample: blood. The V gene is TRBV6-1 and the J gene is TRBJ1-1; TRBD1 is a possible D gene, resting on 5 matching bases. This sequence originates from a woman aged 60-70 years with Graves' hyperthyroidism. The sequenced DNA is TGTGCCAGCAGACCCGGGGCGGCGAACACTGAAGCTTTCTTT. Translated, it reads CASRPGAANTEAFF.